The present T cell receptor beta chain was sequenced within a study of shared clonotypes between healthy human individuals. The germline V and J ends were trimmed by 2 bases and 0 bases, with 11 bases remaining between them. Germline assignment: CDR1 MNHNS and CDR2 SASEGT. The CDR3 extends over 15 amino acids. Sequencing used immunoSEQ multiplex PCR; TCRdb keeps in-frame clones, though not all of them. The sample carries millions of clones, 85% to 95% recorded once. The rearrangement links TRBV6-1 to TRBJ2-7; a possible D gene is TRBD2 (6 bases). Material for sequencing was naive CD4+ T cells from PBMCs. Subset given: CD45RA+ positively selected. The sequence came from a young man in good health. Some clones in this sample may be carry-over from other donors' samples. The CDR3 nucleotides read TGTGCCAGCAGTGAATGGGCTAGCGACTCCTACGAGCAGTACTTC. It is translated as CASSEWASDSYEQYF.